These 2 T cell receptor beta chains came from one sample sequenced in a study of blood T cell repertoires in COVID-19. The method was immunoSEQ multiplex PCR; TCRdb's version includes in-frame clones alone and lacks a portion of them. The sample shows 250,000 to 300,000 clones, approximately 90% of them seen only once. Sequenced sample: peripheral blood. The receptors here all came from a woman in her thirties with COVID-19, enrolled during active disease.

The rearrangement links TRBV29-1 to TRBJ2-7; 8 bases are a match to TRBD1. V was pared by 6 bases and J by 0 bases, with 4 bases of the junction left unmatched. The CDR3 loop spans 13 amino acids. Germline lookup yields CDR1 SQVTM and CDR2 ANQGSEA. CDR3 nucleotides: TGCAGCGTGACAGGGGCCCCCTCCTACGAGCAGTACTTC. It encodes CSVTGAPSYEQYF.

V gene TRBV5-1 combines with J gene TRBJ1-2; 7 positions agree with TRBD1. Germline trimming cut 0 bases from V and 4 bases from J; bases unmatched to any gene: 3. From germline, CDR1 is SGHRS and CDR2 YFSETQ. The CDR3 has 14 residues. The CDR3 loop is CASSLGQGVYGYTF. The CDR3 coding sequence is TGCGCCAGCAGCTTGGGGCAGGGGGTCTATGGCTACACCTTC. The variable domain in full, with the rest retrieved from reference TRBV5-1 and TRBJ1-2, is KAGVTQTPRYLIKTRGQQVTLSCSPISGHRSVSWYQQTPGQGLQFLFEYFSETQRNKGNFPGRFSGRQFSNSRSEMNVSTLELGDSALYLCASSLGQGVYGYTFGSGTRLTVV.